The 8 T cell receptor beta chains in this list originate from one sample, sequenced in a study of cytomegalovirus exposure and HLA in healthy donors. 13 Jbeta primers and 60 Vbeta primers were used for the PCR. Produced via immunoSEQ multiplex PCR; TCRdb's table is partial and in-frame only. The profile covers approximately 130,000 clones, with about 81% appearing a single time and roughly 7.8% taken by the ten largest. Specimen: PBMCs. The receptor set was obtained from a woman aged 45 to 65 in good health and CMV-seropositive.

V and J are TRBV7-2 and TRBJ1-2; tentative D call: TRBD1 (5 bases). There are 13 residues in the CDR3. The germline V gene has CDR1 SGHTA and CDR2 FQGNSA. The ends were cut back, 5 bases at V and 6 bases at J, with 13 bases in the middle. CDR3 in DNA: TGTGCCAGCAGCGTCCAGGGTGGAGATGGCTACACCTTC. It specifies CASSVQGGDGYTF.

V usage is TRBV19 and J usage is TRBJ1-4; D is unclear. The germline gives CDR1 LNHDA, CDR2 SQIVND (reference sequence). This CDR3 is 13 amino acids long. The V and J ends lost 2 bases and 8 bases respectively, with 9 bases between them. CDR3 in amino acids: CASSIKLREKLFF. CDR3 DNA sequence: TGTGCCAGTAGTATAAAACTACGGGAAAAACTGTTTTTT.

The chain links TRBV29-1 to TRBJ2-5, with 7 nucleotides matching TRBD2. The CDR3 loop spans 13 amino acids. V shed 3 bases and J 2 bases; nucleotides not matched to a gene: 3. CDR1 and CDR2 (germline): SQVTM, ANQGSEA. The CDR3 sequence is CSVDLSGQETQYF. CDR3 nucleotides: TGCAGCGTTGATCTTAGCGGGCAAGAGACCCAGTACTTC.

The rearrangement uses TRBV29-1 and TRBJ2-2; 8 bases are shared with TRBD2. There are 16 residues in the CDR3. CDR1 is SQVTM and CDR2 is ANQGSEA in the germline V gene. The ends lost 6 bases at V and 5 bases at J; junction bases unmatched: 14. CDR3 protein: CSVGGDSGGVTGELFF. The DNA for the CDR3 is TGCAGCGTCGGGGGGGACTCGGGGGGGGTAACCGGGGAGCTGTTTTTT.

V usage is TRBV19 and J usage is TRBJ1-2; a weak D match, TRBD1 (5 bases). V gave up 6 bases and J gave up 6 bases, with 23 bases separating them. The CDR3 covers 16 residues. CDR1 is LNHDA, CDR2 SQIVND, per germline (reference sequence). This CDR3 is CASSHRGGVGFDGYTF. For the CDR3, the DNA is TGTGCCAGTAGCCACCGTGGAGGGGTAGGGTTTGATGGCTACACCTTC.

The V call is TRBV5-4, the J call TRBJ2-1; 9 positions agree with TRBD1. Germline assignment: CDR1 SGHNT and CDR2 YYREEE (reference sequence). V shed 4 bases, J shed 9 bases, and the junction held 11 bases outside the gene matches. The CDR3 length is 15 residues. This CDR3 reads CASSPGTGSRSEQFF. The CDR3 nucleotides read TGTGCCAGCAGCCCCGGGACAGGGTCAAGGTCTGAGCAGTTCTTC. Full variable domain (missing parts from reference TRBV5-4 and TRBJ2-1): ETGVTQSPTHLIKTRGQQVTLRCSSQSGHNTVSWYQQALGQGPQFIFQYYREEENGRGNFPPRFSGLQFPNYSSELNVNALELDDSALYLCASSPGTGSRSEQFFGPGTRLTVL.

This clone was found a few times. V and J are TRBV19 and TRBJ2-2; unclear D gene. V was cut by 3 bases and J by 0 bases, with 5 bases left in between. The CDR3 totals 14 residues. CDR1 is LNHDA, CDR2 SQIVND, per germline (reference sequence). The CDR3 DNA reads as TGTGCCAGTAGTATTATCGCGAACACCGGGGAGCTGTTTTTT. Its protein product is CASSIIANTGELFF. Full variable domain (missing parts from reference TRBV19 and TRBJ2-2): DGGITQSPKYLFRKEGQNVTLSCEQNLNHDAMYWYRQDPGQGLRLIYYSQIVNDFQKGDIAEGYSVSREKKESFPLTVTSAQKNPTAFYLCASSIIANTGELFFGEGSRLTVL.

The chain recombines TRBV7-9 with TRBJ2-7; no definite D call. The V and J ends lost 5 bases and 3 bases respectively, with 14 bases between them. There are 14 residues in the CDR3. Germline V CDR1 and CDR2: SEHNR, FQNEAQ (reference sequence). This CDR3 is CASSPPELFYEQYF. The CDR3 DNA reads TGTGCCAGCAGCCCCCCTGAGCTTTTCTACGAGCAGTACTTC.